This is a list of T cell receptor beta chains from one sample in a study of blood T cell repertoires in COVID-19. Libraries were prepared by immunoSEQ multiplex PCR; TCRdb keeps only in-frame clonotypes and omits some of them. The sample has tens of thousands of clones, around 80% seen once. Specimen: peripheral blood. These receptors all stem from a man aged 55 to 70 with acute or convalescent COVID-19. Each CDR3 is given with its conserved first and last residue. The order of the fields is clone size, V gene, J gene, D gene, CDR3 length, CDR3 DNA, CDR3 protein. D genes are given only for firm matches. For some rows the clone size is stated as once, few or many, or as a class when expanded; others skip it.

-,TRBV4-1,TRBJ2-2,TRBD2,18,TGCGCCAGCAGCCAACTAGCGGGGGGCACCGCGAACACCGGGGAGCTGTTTTTT,CASSQLAGGTANTGELFF
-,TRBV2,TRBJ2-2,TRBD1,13,TGTGCCAGCAGGGACAGGAGAACCGGGGAGCTGTTTTTT,CASRDRRTGELFF
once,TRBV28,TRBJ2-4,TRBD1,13,TGTGCCAGTCTGGACAGGGCTAAAAACATTCAGTACTTC,CASLDRAKNIQYF
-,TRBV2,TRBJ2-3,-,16,TGTGCCAGCGGCCCCTGGGGGGGGGCCAACGCAGATACGCAGTATTTT,CASGPWGGANADTQYF
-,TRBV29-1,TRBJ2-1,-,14,TGCAGCGTTGACCCGACAGGCACCTACAATGAGCAGTTCTTC,CSVDPTGTYNEQFF
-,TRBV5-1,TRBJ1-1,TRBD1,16,TGCGCCAGCAGCGAGGGGACAGGGGGCCGGGGGACTGAAGCTTTCTTT,CASSEGTGGRGTEAFF
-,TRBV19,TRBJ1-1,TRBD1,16,TGTGCCAGTAGCTCCCGGGACAGGGGGGTGTTCACTGAAGCTTTCTTT,CASSSRDRGVFTEAFF
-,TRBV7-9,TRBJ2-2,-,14,TGTGCCAGCAGCTTATTCTCTAACACCGGGGAGCTGTTTTTT,CASSLFSNTGELFF
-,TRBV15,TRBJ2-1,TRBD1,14,TGTGCCACCATCCGGGACAGCGCCTACAATGAGCAGTTCTTC,CATIRDSAYNEQFF
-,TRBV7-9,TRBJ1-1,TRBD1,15,TGTGCCAGCAGCTTAAGGACAGGGGAGAACACTGAAGCTTTCTTT,CASSLRTGENTEAFF
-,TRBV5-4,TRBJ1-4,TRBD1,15,TGTGCCAGCAGTTTTTCCGGACAGGGGCAAGAAAAACTGTTTTTT,CASSFSGQGQEKLFF
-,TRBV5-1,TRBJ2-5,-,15,TGCGCCAGCAGCTTGGCGGGACACCCCACGTCGACCCAGTACTTC,CASSLAGHPTSTQYF
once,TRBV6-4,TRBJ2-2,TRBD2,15,TGTGCCAGCAGCGCCCGGATGGGGGGGGACGCCGGGCTGTTTTTT,CASSARMGGDAGLFF
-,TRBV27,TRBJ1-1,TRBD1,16,TGTGCCAGCAGTCTAACTCCAGGGACAGGGAAAACTGAAGCTTTCTTT,CASSLTPGTGKTEAFF
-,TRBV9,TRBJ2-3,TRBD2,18,TGTGCCAGCAGCGTAGCCATTGCTAGCGGGGGCCTCACAGATACGCAGTATTTT,CASSVAIASGGLTDTQYF
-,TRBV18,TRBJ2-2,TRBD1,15,TGTGCCAGCTCACCGGGACAGGGGGGCACCGGGGAGCTGTTTTTT,CASSPGQGGTGELFF